This TCR beta chain was recorded in a study of sequential checkpoint blockade in melanoma. The treatment here: randomized to nivolumab then ipilimumab (arm A) or the reverse (arm B). The protocol was immunoSEQ multiplex PCR, while the TCRdb copy is restricted to in-frame clones and leaves out a portion. The sample includes about 6,700 clones, 26% of them seen just once. The CDR3 covers 19 residues. CDR1 MNHGY and CDR2 SAAAGT come from the germline V gene. The ends lost 6 bases at V and 1 base at J; junction bases unmatched: 18. This clone was counted only a few times. The rearrangement uses TRBV6-8 and TRBJ1-5; 7 bases align to TRBD1. The sequence derives from a human donor with melanoma. The sequenced sample was tumor tissue (inferred from file names), obtained from a patient given nivolumab and ipilimumab in sequence. CDR3 sequence reads: CASRSGQRIGQRSNQPQHF. In DNA, the CDR3 is TGTGCCAGCAGATCGGGACAGAGGATAGGGCAAAGGAGCAATCAGCCCCAGCATTTT.